A selection of T cell receptor beta chains follows, all from one sample in a study of cytomegalovirus exposure and HLA in healthy donors. The assay was immunoSEQ multiplex PCR, and TCRdb's table has in-frame clones only and misses some. Of some 160,000 clones listed, approximately 84% were seen once; the top ten hold approximately 1.2%. Sequencing was carried out using PBMCs. The receptors here all came from a man aged 50-59 years in good health and CMV-seropositive. The CDR3 runs from the conserved cysteine through the conserved F or W. Each record gives: clone size, J gene, V gene, CDR3 protein. Expanded clones are given a class, and other clones once, few, many or no size at all.

size: -
J: TRBJ2-1
V: TRBV28
CDR3: CASSPPGTGHNEQFF

size: -
J: TRBJ2-7
V: TRBV28
CDR3: CASSPFHEQYF

size: -
J: TRBJ2-6
V: TRBV28
CDR3: CASSRLGANVLTF

size: -
J: TRBJ1-2
V: TRBV28
CDR3: CASSNTNLRVLDGYTF

size: -
J: TRBJ1-3
V: TRBV19
CDR3: CASTLQGISGNTIYF

size: once
J: TRBJ2-1
V: TRBV4-1
CDR3: CASSQDPVSSGRRNEQFF

size: once
J: TRBJ2-7
V: TRBV28
CDR3: CASRPPGRTYEQYF

size: -
J: TRBJ2-3
V: TRBV6-6
CDR3: CASSYGASTDTQYF

size: -
J: TRBJ2-3
V: TRBV5-1
CDR3: CASSPTSGSTDTQYF

size: -
J: TRBJ1-1
V: TRBV5-1
CDR3: CASTRQGPNTEAFF

size: -
J: TRBJ1-1
V: TRBV5-1
CDR3: CASSPSTGMVTEAFF

size: -
J: TRBJ1-4
V: TRBV4-3
CDR3: CASSQVSTGPDEKLFF

size: -
J: TRBJ2-1
V: TRBV27
CDR3: CASSNPGLRGKGPNNEQFF

size: few
J: TRBJ2-1
V: TRBV10-1
CDR3: CASSEFYTGRQVSEQFF

size: few
J: TRBJ1-5
V: TRBV19
CDR3: CASSWSGVQPQHF

size: -
J: TRBJ2-3
V: TRBV5-6
CDR3: CASNTSPRTDTQYF

size: -
J: TRBJ1-1
V: TRBV4-1
CDR3: CASSQVPQGVRSEAFF

size: -
J: TRBJ2-1
V: TRBV28
CDR3: CASSTVPLSYNEQFF

size: -
J: TRBJ2-7
V: TRBV21-1
CDR3: CASSTPRSPTGWNHEQYF